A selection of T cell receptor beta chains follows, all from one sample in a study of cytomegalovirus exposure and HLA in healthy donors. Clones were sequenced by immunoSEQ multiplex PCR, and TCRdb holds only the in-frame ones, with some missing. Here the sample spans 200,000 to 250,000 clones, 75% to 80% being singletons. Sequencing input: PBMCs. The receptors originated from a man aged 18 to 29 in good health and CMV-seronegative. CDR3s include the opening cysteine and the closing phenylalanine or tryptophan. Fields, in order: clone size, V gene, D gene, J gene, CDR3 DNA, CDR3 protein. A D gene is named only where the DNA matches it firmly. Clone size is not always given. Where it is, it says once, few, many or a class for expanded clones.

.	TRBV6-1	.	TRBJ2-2	TGTGCCAGCAGTGATTCCCCGCCAGGGAACACCGGGGAGCTGTTTTTT	CASSDSPPGNTGELFF
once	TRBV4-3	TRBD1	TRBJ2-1	TGCGCCAGCAGCCAAGACCCCTCACACAGGGGGCGGTTTTACAATGAGCAGTTCTTC	CASSQDPSHRGRFYNEQFF
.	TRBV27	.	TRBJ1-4	TGTGCCAGCAGACCTGCACCGGAGGGAATGCGTGAAAAACTGTTTTTT	CASRPAPEGMREKLFF
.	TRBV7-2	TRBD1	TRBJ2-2	TGTGCCAGCAGCCATGGGACAGCGAACACCGGGGAGCTGTTTTTT	CASSHGTANTGELFF
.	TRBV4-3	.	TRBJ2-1	TGCGCCAGCAGCCAAGTGTTACAGGGTTCGTACAATGAGCAGTTCTTC	CASSQVLQGSYNEQFF
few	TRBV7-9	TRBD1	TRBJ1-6	TGTGCCAGCAGCTCTAGACAGGGACCTTATAATTCACCCCTCCACTTT	CASSSRQGPYNSPLHF
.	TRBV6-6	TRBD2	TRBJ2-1	TGTGCCAGCAGAATTGCGCGGGAGGGTGAGCAGTTCTTC	CASRIAREGEQFF
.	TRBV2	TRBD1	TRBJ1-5	TGTGCCAGCAGACAGGGGGTAGGTCAGCCCCAGCATTTT	CASRQGVGQPQHF
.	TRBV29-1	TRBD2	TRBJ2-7	TGCAGCGTTGAGCTAGCGGGGGGAGCCTACGAGCAGTACTTC	CSVELAGGAYEQYF
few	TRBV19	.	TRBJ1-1	TGTGCCAGTACCTATACAGGGATAGGGATGAACACTGAAGCTTTCTTT	CASTYTGIGMNTEAFF
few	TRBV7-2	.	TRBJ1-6	TGTGCCAGCAGCCCTTCGGTCGTGAGTAATTCACCCCTCCACTTT	CASSPSVVSNSPLHF
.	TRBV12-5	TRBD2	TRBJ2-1	TGTGCTAGTGGTTTGGTAAACCTAGCGGGACAACACAATGAGCAGTTCTTC	CASGLVNLAGQHNEQFF
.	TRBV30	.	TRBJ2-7	TGTGCCTGGTCAGGTGGCTACGAGCAGTACTTC	CAWSGGYEQYF
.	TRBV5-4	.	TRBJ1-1	TGTGCCAGCAGCTTGGCTGGGCAGAACACTGAAGCTTTCTTT	CASSLAGQNTEAFF
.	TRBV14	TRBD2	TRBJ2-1	TGTGCCAGCACCAAAGAGGCGGGGGGGCCCTCCTACAATGAGCAGTTCTTC	CASTKEAGGPSYNEQFF
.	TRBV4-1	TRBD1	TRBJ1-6	TGCGCCAGCACCTCGGGGAGGACAGGTCTAAATTCACCCCTCCACTTT	CASTSGRTGLNSPLHF
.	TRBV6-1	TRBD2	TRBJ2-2	TGTGCCAGCAGTGAACGACTAGCGGGCCCGAACACCGGGGAGCTGTTTTTT	CASSERLAGPNTGELFF
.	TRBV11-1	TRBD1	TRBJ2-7	TGTGCCAGCAGCTTCCGGACAGGGGGCGACGAGCAGTACTTC	CASSFRTGGDEQYF
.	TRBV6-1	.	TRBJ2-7	TGTGCCAGCAGGAATGGCGGGAACACCTACGAGCAGTACTTC	CASRNGGNTYEQYF
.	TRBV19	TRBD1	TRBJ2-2	TGTGCCAGTAGTATGGGGACAGGGCCCGGGGAGCTGTTTTTT	CASSMGTGPGELFF
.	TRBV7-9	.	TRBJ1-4	TGTTCCAGCAGCTTAGCCGGTGAAAAACTGTTTTTT	CSSSLAGEKLFF
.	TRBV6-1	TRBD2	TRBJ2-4	TGTGCCAGCAGTGCCCGGGAGGGCTTTCACATTCAGTACTTC	CASSAREGFHIQYF
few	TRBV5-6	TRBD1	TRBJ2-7	TGTGCCAGCAGCTTGGAAGGACAGGGAACGATCGACGAGCAGTACTTC	CASSLEGQGTIDEQYF
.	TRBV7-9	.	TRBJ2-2	TGTGCCAGCACCTTTATTTCAACATCGGGCACCGGGGAGCTGTTTTTT	CASTFISTSGTGELFF
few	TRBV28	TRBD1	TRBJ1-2	TGTGCCAGCAGTTTGCCCGGACAGGTAAATGGCTACACCTTC	CASSLPGQVNGYTF
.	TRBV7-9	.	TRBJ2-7	TGTGCCAGCAGCTCGCAAGGTAGGGGCTACGAGCAGTACTTC	CASSSQGRGYEQYF
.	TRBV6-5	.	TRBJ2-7	TGTGCCAGTAATCGGGGTCCTACCTACGAGCAGTACTTC	CASNRGPTYEQYF
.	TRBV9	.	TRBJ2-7	TGTGCCAGCAGCGGTGGAGACCGTCGAACCTACGAGCAGTACTTC	CASSGGDRRTYEQYF
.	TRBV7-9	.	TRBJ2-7	TGTGCCAGCAGCATCCGGGTGAACGAGCAGTACTTC	CASSIRVNEQYF
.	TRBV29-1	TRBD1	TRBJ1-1	TGCAGCGTTAAAAGGGGGGACAGGGGGGTTGCAGCTTTCTTT	CSVKRGDRGVAAFF
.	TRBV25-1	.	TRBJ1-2	TGTGCCAGCAGTTCCCTCGAGACAGACGAAAGGCTGAACTATGGCTACACCTTC	CASSSLETDERLNYGYTF
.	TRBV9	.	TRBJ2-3	TGTGCCAGCAGCGTAGGGGAGGTTAGCACAGATACGCAGTATTTT	CASSVGEVSTDTQYF
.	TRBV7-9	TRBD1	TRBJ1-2	TGTGCCAGCAGCTTGGGGACAGATTATGGCTACACCTTC	CASSLGTDYGYTF
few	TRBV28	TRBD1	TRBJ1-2	TGTGCCAGCTTTTTCGACAGGGCGGCTGGCTACACCTTC	CASFFDRAAGYTF
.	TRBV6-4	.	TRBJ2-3	TGTGCCAGCAGTGTAGGCAGCGCTAGCACAGATACGCAGTATTTT	CASSVGSASTDTQYF
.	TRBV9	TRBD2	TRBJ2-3	TGTGCCAGCAGCGTTGACCCGGCGGGGGGGCCTGCAGATACGCAGTATTTT	CASSVDPAGGPADTQYF
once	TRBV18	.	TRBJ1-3	TGTGCCAGCTCACCTTATTCAGTCTCTGGAAACACCATATATTTT	CASSPYSVSGNTIYF
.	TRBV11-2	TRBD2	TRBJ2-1	TGTGCCAGCAGCTCCCCGACTAGCGGGGGGCCCTACAATGAGCAGTTCTTC	CASSSPTSGGPYNEQFF
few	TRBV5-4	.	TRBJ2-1	TGTGCCAGCAGCTTGGCAGGGGTGGATGAGCAGTTCTTC	CASSLAGVDEQFF
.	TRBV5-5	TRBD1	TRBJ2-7	TGTGCCAGCAGCTTGGAGTCAGGGGGCAATTTCGACTTCTACGAGCAGTACTTC	CASSLESGGNFDFYEQYF
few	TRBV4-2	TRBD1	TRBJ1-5	TGTGCCAGCAGCCAATCAGGGGGCGGCCAGCCCCAGCATTTT	CASSQSGGGQPQHF
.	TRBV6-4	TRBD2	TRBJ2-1	TGTGCCAGCAGTGACGATGCTAGCGGGAGTCCCTACAATGAGCAGTTCTTC	CASSDDASGSPYNEQFF
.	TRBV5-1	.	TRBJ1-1	TGCGCCAGCAGCTATCAGTCAGGGTCCACTGAAGCTTTCTTT	CASSYQSGSTEAFF
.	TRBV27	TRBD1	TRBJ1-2	TGTGCCAGCAGTTCACGACAGGGGGCAGGCTATGGCTACACCTTC	CASSSRQGAGYGYTF
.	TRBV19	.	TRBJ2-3	TGTGCCAGTAGTATGGGAAGGAGGTCCCAGGCTGGCACAGATACGCAGTATTTT	CASSMGRRSQAGTDTQYF
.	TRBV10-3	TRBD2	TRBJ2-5	TGTGCCATCAAAACGGGAGGGGGGAAGGAGACCCAGTACTTC	CAIKTGGGKETQYF
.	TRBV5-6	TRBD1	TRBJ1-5	TGTGCCAGCAGCTTATCCGGGACAGGGGTACATCAGCCCCAGCATTTT	CASSLSGTGVHQPQHF
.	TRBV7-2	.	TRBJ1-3	TGTGCCAGCAGCTTAGGACAGGGAAACACCATATATTTT	CASSLGQGNTIYF
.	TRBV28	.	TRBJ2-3	TGTGCCAGCAGTCCCGTCGAGGATACGCAGTATTTT	CASSPVEDTQYF
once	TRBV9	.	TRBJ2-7	TGTGCCAGCAGCGGCGGGATCAACAACGAGCAGTACTTC	CASSGGINNEQYF
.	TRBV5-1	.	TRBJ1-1	TGCGCCAGCGGGGAAAGGGGGGGCTCAGGCACTGAAGCTTTCTTT	CASGERGGSGTEAFF
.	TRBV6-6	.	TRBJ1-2	TGTGCCAGCAGTTACTCGGAGGGGCGAGATGGCTACACCTTC	CASSYSEGRDGYTF
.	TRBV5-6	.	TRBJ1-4	TGTGCCAGCAGCCTTGATAGATCGGGAGGTGAAAAACTGTTTTTT	CASSLDRSGGEKLFF
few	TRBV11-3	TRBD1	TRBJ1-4	TGTGCCAGCAGCAAAGCGGGGACAGGGATTGAAAAACTGTTTTTT	CASSKAGTGIEKLFF
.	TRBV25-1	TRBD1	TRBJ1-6	TGTGCCAGCAGTTCAGGGACAGGGGGATCGTCTATCAATTCACCCCTCCACTTT	CASSSGTGGSSINSPLHF
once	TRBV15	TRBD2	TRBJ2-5	TGTGCCACCAGACTTGGCGGGAGTGGGGGGGAGACCCAGTACTTC	CATRLGGSGGETQYF
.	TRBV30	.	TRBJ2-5	TGTGCCTGGAGAACGGGACTTGGGGACTACCAAGAGACCCAGTACTTC	CAWRTGLGDYQETQYF
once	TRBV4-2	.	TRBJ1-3	TGTGCCAGCAGCCAAGAAGGCCCTCTACAGGGAAACACCATATATTTT	CASSQEGPLQGNTIYF